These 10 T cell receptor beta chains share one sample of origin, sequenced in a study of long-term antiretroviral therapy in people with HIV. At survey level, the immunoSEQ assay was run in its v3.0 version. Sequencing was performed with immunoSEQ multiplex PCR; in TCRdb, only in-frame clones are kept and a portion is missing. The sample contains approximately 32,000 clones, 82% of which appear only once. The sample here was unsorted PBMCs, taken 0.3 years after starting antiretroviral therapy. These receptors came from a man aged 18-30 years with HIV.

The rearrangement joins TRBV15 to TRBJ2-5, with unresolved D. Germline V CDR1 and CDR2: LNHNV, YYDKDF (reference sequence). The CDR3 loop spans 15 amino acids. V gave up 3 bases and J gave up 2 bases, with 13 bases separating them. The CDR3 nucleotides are TGTGCCACCAGCAGTAGGTATCCGAGGCAAGAGACCCAGTACTTC. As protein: CATSSRYPRQETQYF.

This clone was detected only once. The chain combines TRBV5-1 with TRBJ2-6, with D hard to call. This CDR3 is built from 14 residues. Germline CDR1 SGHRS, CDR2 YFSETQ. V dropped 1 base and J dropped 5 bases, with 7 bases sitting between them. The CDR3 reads CASSLNEWANVLTF. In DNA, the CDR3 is TGCGCCAGCAGCTTGAACGAATGGGCCAACGTCCTGACTTTC.

CDR3 nucleotide sequence: TGTGCCAGCAGCGAAGAAGCGCCAGAAACCTCATCCTACGAGCAGTACTTC. Translation gives CASSEEAPETSSYEQYF. This chain joins TRBV21-1 and TRBJ2-7; TRBD2 is the table's D call and was not checked against the DNA. TRBV21-1 is a pseudogene locus. This CDR3 has 17 residues.

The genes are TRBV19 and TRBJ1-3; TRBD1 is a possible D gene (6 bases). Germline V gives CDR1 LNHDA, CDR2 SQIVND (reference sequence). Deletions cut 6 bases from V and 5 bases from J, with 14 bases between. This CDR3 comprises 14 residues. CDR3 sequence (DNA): TGTGCCAGTAGGGACAGCCCGGGCCGAAACACCATATATTTT. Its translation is CASRDSPGRNTIYF.

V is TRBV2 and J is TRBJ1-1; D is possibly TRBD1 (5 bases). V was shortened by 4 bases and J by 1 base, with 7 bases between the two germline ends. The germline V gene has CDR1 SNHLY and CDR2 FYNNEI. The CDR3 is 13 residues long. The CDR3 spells CASSGQWNTEAFF. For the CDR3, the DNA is TGTGCCAGCAGTGGACAGTGGAACACTGAAGCTTTCTTT.

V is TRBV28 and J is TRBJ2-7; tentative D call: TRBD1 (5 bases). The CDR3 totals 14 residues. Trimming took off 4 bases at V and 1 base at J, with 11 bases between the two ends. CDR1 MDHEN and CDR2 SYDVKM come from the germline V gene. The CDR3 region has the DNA TGTGCCAGCAGTTCAGGGTCTACATCCTACGAGCAGTACTTC. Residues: CASSSGSTSYEQYF. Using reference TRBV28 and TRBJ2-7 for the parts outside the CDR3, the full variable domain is DVKVTQSSRYLVKRTGEKVFLECVQDMDHENMFWYRQDPGLGLRLIYFSYDVKMKEKGDIPEGYSVSREKKERFSLILESASTNQTSMYLCASSSGSTSYEQYFGPGTRLTVT.

The CDR3 sequence is CASSRVTEAFF. In DNA form, the CDR3 reads TGTGCCAGCAGCCGGGTGACTGAAGCTTTCTTT. The chain is built from TRBV5-6 and TRBJ1-1; D is uncertain. Trimming left V 4 bases short and J 5 bases short, with 6 bases between. Germline V gene data show CDR1 as SGHDT and CDR2 as YYEEEE. The CDR3 is 11 residues long.

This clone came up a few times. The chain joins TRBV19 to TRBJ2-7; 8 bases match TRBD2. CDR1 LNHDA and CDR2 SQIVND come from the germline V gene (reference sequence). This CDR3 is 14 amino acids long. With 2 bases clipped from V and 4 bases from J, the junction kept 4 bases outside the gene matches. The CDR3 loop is CASSITTSEYEQYF. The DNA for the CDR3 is TGTGCCAGTAGTATAACGACTAGCGAATACGAGCAGTACTTC.

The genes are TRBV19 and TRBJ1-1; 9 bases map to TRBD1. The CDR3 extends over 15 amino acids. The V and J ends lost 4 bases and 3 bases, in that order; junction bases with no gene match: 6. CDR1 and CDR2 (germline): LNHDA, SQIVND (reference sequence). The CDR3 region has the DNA TGTGCCAGTAGTAAACAGGGGGCTGGCGACACTGAAGCTTTCTTT. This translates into CASSKQGAGDTEAFF.

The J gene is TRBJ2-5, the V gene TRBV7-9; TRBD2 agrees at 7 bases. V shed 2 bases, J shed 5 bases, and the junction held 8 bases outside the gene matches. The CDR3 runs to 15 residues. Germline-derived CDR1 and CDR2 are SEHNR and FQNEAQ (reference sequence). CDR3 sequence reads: CASSLWGGKEETQYF. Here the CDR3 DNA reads TGTGCCAGCAGCTTATGGGGAGGGAAAGAGGAGACCCAGTACTTC.